This T cell receptor beta chain was identified in a study of cytomegalovirus exposure and HLA in healthy donors. Study results and limitations: Sequence variants that were highly shared formed a cluster that was likely a sequencing artifact.

The PCR had 60 Vbeta and 13 Jbeta primers. As handled by the study authors: As a later analysis found, there were 82 million or so unique TCR beta chains, of which some 10 million were shared. The data were produced by immunoSEQ multiplex PCR, yet TCRdb's version contains in-frame clones alone and is incomplete. The V and J calls and clone size come from that table; D and trimming were worked out from the DNA. The profile shows some 190,000 clones, around 77% of them singletons. A remark on this clone: The antigen is not known.

The CDR3 runs 17 residues. Between the trimmed V and J ends, which lost 3 bases and 2 bases, there was a span of 17 bases. Germline loops: CDR1 MGHRA, CDR2 YSYEKL. The specimen sequenced was PBMCs. V gene TRBV4-1 combines with J gene TRBJ2-1; no firm D call. This TCR was sampled from a woman younger than 30 in good health and CMV-seronegative. CDR3 DNA: TGCGCCAGCAGCCACACGAGCCTACGGAGTACCTACAATGAGCAGTTCTTC. Translating it yields CASSHTSLRSTYNEQFF.